The following is a T cell receptor (beta chain) sequence with its context. TCRdb keeps only in-frame clones here, not all; method: immunoSEQ multiplex PCR. The sample consists of roughly 160,000 clones, around three quarters of them appearing once. Trimming removed 6 bases from V and 5 bases from J; junction bases left unmatched: 8. Germline V gene lookup returns CDR1 SGHTA and CDR2 FQGNSA. CDR3 length: 14 residues. This specimen belongs to a study of blood T cell repertoires in COVID-19. Study in general: Samples representing acute and convalescent COVID-19 were sourced from the United States, Italy and Spain. Sources were T cells, B-cell-depleted T cells, or PBMCs; the material itself was cDNA or gDNA.

The chain carries TRBV7-2 and TRBJ1-1; 8 nucleotides align to TRBD1. The origin of this receptor is a woman in her seventies in a cohort exposed to, infected with or recovered from COVID-19 (not recorded which). Source material: PBMCs or T cells enriched from blood (not recorded which). DNA for the CDR3: TGTGCCAGCAGTCAGGGGGCCCTAAGTACTGAAGCTTTCTTT. Its translation: CASSQGALSTEAFF.